This T cell receptor beta chain was recovered during a study of blood T cell repertoires in COVID-19. Study details: Material from acute and convalescent COVID-19 was sourced from the United States, Italy and Spain. From T cells, B-cell-depleted T cells, or PBMCs came the material, which was cDNA or gDNA.

Germline CDR1 is SGHKS and CDR2 is YYEKEE (reference sequence). The CDR3 spans 15 residues. Deletions cut 0 bases from V and 2 bases from J, with 9 bases between. Seattle-derived patients entered the study during active infection and were followed longitudinally. Original methodology: Reference gene primer amplification gave nucleated cell count estimates. Some clones are missing from TCRdb's copy, which holds only in-frame ones; the method was immunoSEQ multiplex PCR. That table is the source of V, J and clone size, and D and trimming were worked out from the DNA. Of 150,000 to 180,000 clones in the sample, approximately 80% were seen once.

The sample was peripheral blood. This rearrangement joins TRBV5-5 to TRBJ1-3; D gene ambiguous. The clonotype comes from a woman in her sixties with COVID-19, enrolled during active disease. The CDR3 DNA reads TGTGCCAGCAGCTTGGGTCCAGGAACTGGAAACACCATATATTTT. This gives the protein CASSLGPGTGNTIYF.